The T cell receptor beta chain under discussion was sequenced for a study of T cell responses to AZD1222 COVID-19 vaccine. Germline CDR1 is LNHDA and CDR2 is SQIVND (reference sequence). V lost 4 bases to trimming and J lost 1 base; unmatched junction nucleotides: 13. The CDR3 totals 18 residues. Sequenced by immunoSEQ multiplex PCR; TCRdb stores in-frame clones only, minus some. The data hold approximately 220,000 clones, with 90% to 95% observed a single time. The source is an adult in good health. J is TRBJ1-5 and V is TRBV19; 7 bases line up with TRBD1. The material sequenced was peripheral blood, taken on day 0 of MenACWY control vaccination. The DNA of the CDR3 is TGTGCCAGTAGTAAGCCCCTCTTGACAGGGAGAAGCAATCAGCCCCAGCATTTT. Amino acid sequence: CASSKPLLTGRSNQPQHF.